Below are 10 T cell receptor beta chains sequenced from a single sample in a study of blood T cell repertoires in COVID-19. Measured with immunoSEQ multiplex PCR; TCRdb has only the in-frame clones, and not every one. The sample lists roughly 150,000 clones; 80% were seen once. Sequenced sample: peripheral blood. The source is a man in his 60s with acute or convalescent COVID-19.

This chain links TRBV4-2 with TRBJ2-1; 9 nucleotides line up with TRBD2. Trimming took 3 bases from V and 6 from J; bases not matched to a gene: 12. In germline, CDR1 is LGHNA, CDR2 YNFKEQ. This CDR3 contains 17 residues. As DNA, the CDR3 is TGTGCCAGCAGCCATGTGACAGCGGGAGGCGGTGGCAATGAGCAGTTCTTC. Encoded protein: CASSHVTAGGGGNEQFF.

CDR3 coding DNA: TGTGCCACCAGTGATTCCTATTCACATGGCTACACCTTC. It codes for CATSDSYSHGYTF. V is TRBV24-1 and J is TRBJ1-2; D is undetermined. V shed 2 bases and J shed 6 bases, with 9 bases lying between them. CDR3 length equals 13 residues. The germline CDR1 and CDR2 sequences are KGHDR and SFDVKD.

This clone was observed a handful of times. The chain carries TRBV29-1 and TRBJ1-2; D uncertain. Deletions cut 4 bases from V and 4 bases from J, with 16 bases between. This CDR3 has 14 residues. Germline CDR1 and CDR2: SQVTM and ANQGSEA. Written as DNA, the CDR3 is TGCAGCGTTGGGCCCGGTGGGGAGGGCTATGGCTACACCTTC. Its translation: CSVGPGGEGYGYTF.

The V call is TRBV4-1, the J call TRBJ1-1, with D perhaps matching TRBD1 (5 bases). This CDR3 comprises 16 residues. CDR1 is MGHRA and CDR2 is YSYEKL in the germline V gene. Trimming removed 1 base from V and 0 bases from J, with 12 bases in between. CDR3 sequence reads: CASSQGPGPMNTEAFF. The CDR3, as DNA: TGCGCCAGCAGCCAAGGGCCAGGGCCGATGAACACTGAAGCTTTCTTT.

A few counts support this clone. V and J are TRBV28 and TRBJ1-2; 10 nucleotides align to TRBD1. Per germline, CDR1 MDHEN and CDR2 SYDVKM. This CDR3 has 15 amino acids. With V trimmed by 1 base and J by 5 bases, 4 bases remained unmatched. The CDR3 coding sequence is TGTGCCAGCAGTTTATCAGGGACAGGGGCGTATGGCTACACCTTC. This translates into CASSLSGTGAYGYTF.

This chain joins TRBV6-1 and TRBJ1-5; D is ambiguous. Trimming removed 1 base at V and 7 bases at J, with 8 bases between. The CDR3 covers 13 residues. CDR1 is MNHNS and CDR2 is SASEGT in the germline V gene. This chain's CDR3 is CASSEGGQQPQHF. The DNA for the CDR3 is TGTGCCAGCAGTGAAGGAGGCCAACAGCCCCAGCATTTT.

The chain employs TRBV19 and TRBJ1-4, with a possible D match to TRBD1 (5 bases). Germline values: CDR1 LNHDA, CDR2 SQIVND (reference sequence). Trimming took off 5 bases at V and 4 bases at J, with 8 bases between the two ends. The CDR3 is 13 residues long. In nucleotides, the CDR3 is TGTGCCAGTAGTTACAGGAATAATGAAAAACTGTTTTTT. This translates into CASSYRNNEKLFF. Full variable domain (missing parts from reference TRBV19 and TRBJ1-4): DGGITQSPKYLFRKEGQNVTLSCEQNLNHDAMYWYRQDPGQGLRLIYYSQIVNDFQKGDIAEGYSVSREKKESFPLTVTSAQKNPTAFYLCASSYRNNEKLFFGSGTQLSVL.

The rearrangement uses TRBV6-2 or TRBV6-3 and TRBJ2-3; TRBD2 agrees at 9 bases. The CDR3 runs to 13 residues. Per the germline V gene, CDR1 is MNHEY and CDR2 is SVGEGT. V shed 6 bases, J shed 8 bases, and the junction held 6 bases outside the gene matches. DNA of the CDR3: TGTGCCAGCAGCTGGGGACTAGCAGGTACGCAGTATTTT. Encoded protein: CASSWGLAGTQYF.

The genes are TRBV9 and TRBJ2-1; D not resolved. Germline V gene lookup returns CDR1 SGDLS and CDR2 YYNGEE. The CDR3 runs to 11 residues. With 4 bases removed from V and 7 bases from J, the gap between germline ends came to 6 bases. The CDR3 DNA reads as TGTGCCAGCAGCTCCGGGAATGAGCAGTTCTTC. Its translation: CASSSGNEQFF.

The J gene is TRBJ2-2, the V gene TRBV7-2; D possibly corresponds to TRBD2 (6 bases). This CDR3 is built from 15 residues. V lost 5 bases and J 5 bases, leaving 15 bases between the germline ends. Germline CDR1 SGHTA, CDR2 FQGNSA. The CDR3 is CASSQHSGSTGELFF. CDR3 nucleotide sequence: TGTGCCAGCAGCCAGCATTCCGGGAGTACCGGGGAGCTGTTTTTT.